This T cell receptor (beta chain) stems from a study of T cell changes during pregnancy in multiple sclerosis. Only in-frame clones appear in the TCRdb table, and some are missing; sequencing was by immunoSEQ multiplex PCR. The table shows under 110,000 clones, with about 91% occurring only once. Germline V gene data show CDR1 as SQVTM and CDR2 as ANQGSEA. With V trimmed by 7 bases and J by 6 bases, 5 bases remained unmatched. The CDR3 is 14 residues long. The chain has TRBV29-1 and TRBJ2-2; 13 nucleotides agree with TRBD2. This specimen was peripheral blood, taken in the second trimester of pregnancy. The source of this sequence is a female donor with multiple sclerosis, enrolled in a pregnancy study. DNA for the CDR3: TGCAGCGCCGGGACTAGCGGGACTGCCGGGGAGCTGTTTTTT. Translating it yields CSAGTSGTAGELFF.